A single sample gave rise to the 11 T cell receptor beta chains below, sequenced in a study of T cells in Graves' hyperthyroidism and ophthalmopathy. RNA transcripts were the template for amplifying TCR beta CDR3 regions. HTBI primers were employed in a first-round RT-PCR of the TCR CDR3. TCRdb independently ran MiXCR on the multiplex PCR reads; one entry per CDR3 protein. The sample has about 420,000 distinct CDR3 sequences, roughly an eighth seen once. The sequenced sample consisted of blood. These receptors were taken from a woman aged 18-35 years with Graves' hyperthyroidism.

In its sample, this clonotype was seen many times. V usage is TRBV11-2 and J usage is TRBJ2-5; 9 positions match TRBD1. J was trimmed by 1 base and V by 6 bases; bases with no gene match: 9. The CDR3 spans 16 residues. Germline V gene sequence: CDR1 SGHAT, CDR2 FQNNGV. Here the CDR3 reads CASSSGTGNTQETQYF. The CDR3 DNA follows: TGTGCCAGCAGTTCCGGGACAGGGAATACCCAAGAGACCCAGTACTTC.

The rearrangement joins TRBV20-1 to TRBJ1-5; D remains ambiguous. The germline V gene has CDR1 DFQATT and CDR2 SNEGSKA (reference sequence). Trimming pared 5 bases from V and 5 bases from J, leaving 13 bases between. The length of the CDR3 is 13 residues. The DNA for the CDR3 is TGCAGTGCTGTGACCGCCTTATATCAGCCCCAGCATTTT. Translating gives CSAVTALYQPQHF.

This clonotype was seen only a few times. The chain combines TRBV29-1 with TRBJ2-1; 7 bases map to TRBD1. The V gene's germline CDR1 is SQVTM and CDR2 ANQGSEA. V trimming: 7 bases; J trimming: 9 bases; junction bases outside the gene matches: 15. The CDR3 has 14 amino acids. For the CDR3, the DNA is TGCAGCGCTGGGCGGACAGGACCCCTGGGTGAGCAGTTCTTC. As protein: CSAGRTGPLGEQFF.

In its sample, this clonotype was seen many times. The genes are TRBV5-5 and TRBJ2-1; D uncertain. Trimming left V 4 bases short and J 8 bases short, with 16 bases between. The CDR3 has 14 amino acids. Germline-derived CDR1 and CDR2 are SGHKS and YYEKEE (reference sequence). The CDR3: CASSPSPAQDEQFF. Here the CDR3 DNA reads TGTGCCAGCAGCCCGTCCCCGGCTCAGGATGAGCAGTTCTTC. The entire variable domain, with the rest obtained from reference TRBV5-5 and TRBJ2-1, is as follows: DAGVTQSPTHLIKTRGQQVTLRCSPISGHKSVSWYQQVLGQGPQFIFQYYEKEERGRGNFPDRFSARQFPNYSSELNVNALLLGDSALYLCASSPSPAQDEQFFGPGTRLTVL.

This clonotype was detected a few times. The V gene is TRBV6-1, the J gene TRBJ1-5; D possibly corresponds to TRBD1 (5 bases). The germline CDR1 and CDR2 sequences are MNHNS and SASEGT. This CDR3 is built from 13 residues. V was pared by 7 bases and J by 5 bases, with 12 bases between. The CDR3 loop reads CASTTQGYQPQHF. Here the CDR3 DNA reads TGTGCCAGCACGACCCAGGGTTATCAGCCCCAGCATTTT.

This clonotype showed up many times. The chain joins TRBV7-2 to TRBJ2-3; 7 nucleotides align to TRBD2. The CDR3 is 17 residues long. Germline CDR1 and CDR2: SGHTA and FQGNSA. V trimming: 4 bases; J trimming: 4 bases; junction bases outside the gene matches: 14. The chain's CDR3 is CASSSTRLAKVPDTQYF. Written as DNA, the CDR3 is TGTGCCAGCAGCTCTACCCGACTAGCCAAAGTCCCAGATACGCAGTATTTT.

This clonotype was detected ten times or more. The CDR3 loop reads CAISDWDKNSRGEAFF. The CDR3 DNA is TGTGCCATCAGTGATTGGGACAAAAATAGTAGGGGAGAAGCTTTCTTT. The genes are TRBV10-3 and TRBJ1-1; weak D call: TRBD1 (6 bases). V was shortened by 3 bases and J by 8 bases, with 22 bases between the two germline ends. Per germline, CDR1 ENHRY and CDR2 SYGVKD. The CDR3 runs to 16 residues.

This clonotype has only a few counts. Just one base apart from a much larger clone, this may be a read error. The rearrangement uses TRBV7-8 and TRBJ2-3, with D possibly TRBD2 on 6 matching bases. This CDR3 has 13 residues. Germline V gene lookup returns CDR1 SGHVS and CDR2 FQNEAQ. V was clipped by 5 bases and J by 2 bases, with 8 bases between them. The CDR3 DNA reads TGTGCCAGCAGCCGGGACTTCACAGATACGCAGTATTTT. Its translation: CASSRDFTDTQYF.

In its sample, this clonotype was seen many times. The V gene is TRBV7-2, the J gene TRBJ2-3; 14 nucleotides match TRBD2. V lost 1 base to trimming and J lost 0 bases; unmatched junction nucleotides: 3. The CDR3 loop spans 18 amino acids. The germline CDR1 and CDR2 sequences are SGHTA and FQGNSA. The CDR3 sequence: CASSLVGLAGASTDTQYF. The CDR3 DNA reads TGTGCCAGCAGCTTAGTGGGACTAGCGGGGGCTAGCACAGATACGCAGTATTTT.

This chain links TRBV11-2 with TRBJ2-3, with D possibly TRBD2 on 5 matching bases. Germline lookup yields CDR1 SGHAT and CDR2 FQNNGV. With 1 base removed from V and 0 bases from J, the gap between germline ends came to 8 bases. The CDR3 totals 15 residues. The DNA for the CDR3 is TGTGCCAGCAGCTTAGGACTATATAGCACAGATACGCAGTATTTT. Its translation is CASSLGLYSTDTQYF. Based on the CDR3 plus reference TRBV11-2 and TRBJ2-3, the full variable domain is EAGVAQSPRYKIIEKRQSVAFWCNPISGHATLYWYQQILGQGPKLLIQFQNNGVVDDSQLPKDRFSAERLKGVDSTLKIQPAKLEDSAVYLCASSLGLYSTDTQYFGPGTRLTVL.

V usage is TRBV6-2 or TRBV6-3 and J usage is TRBJ1-2; 8 bases are shared with TRBD1. The V segment lost 6 bases and the J segment 5 bases; nucleotides outside the gene matches: 8. From germline, CDR1 is MNHEY and CDR2 SVGEGT. The CDR3 covers 14 residues. This CDR3 reads CASRSPDRAYGYTF. The CDR3 DNA reads TGTGCCAGCAGGAGCCCGGACAGGGCATATGGCTACACCTTC.